A selection of T cell receptor beta chains follows, all from one sample in a study of T-cell reconstitution after alpha-beta-depleted transplantation in children. TCRdb processed the PCR reads anew with MiXCR; each CDR3 protein has one entry. This table has fewer than 550,000 distinct CDR3 sequences, around 10% appearing once. Sequenced here: PBMCs, mostly from graft donor cells, sampled 180 days after TCRalphabeta/CD19-depleted stem cell transplant. These receptor sequences come from a female patient aged 2-15 years who had a stem cell transplant for aplastic anemia, so the T cells may come from the graft donor. The CDR3 runs from the conserved cysteine through the conserved F or W. Each record gives: J gene, D gene, clone size, V gene, CDR3 DNA, CDR3 protein. D genes are given only for firm matches. Clone size is given for some rows only: seen once, a few or many times, or a class if the clone is expanded.

J: TRBJ2-1
D: NA
size: NA
V: TRBV3-1
DNA: TGTGCCTCCTGCCAAGAGGGGCTAGCAGCCAACAATGAGCAGTTCTTC
CDR3: CASCQEGLAANNEQFF

J: TRBJ1-1
D: NA
size: NA
V: TRBV30
DNA: TGTGCCTGGAGGGTAGGCACTGAAGCTTTCTTT
CDR3: CAWRVGTEAFF

J: TRBJ2-1
D: TRBD2
size: many
V: TRBV4-3
DNA: TGCGCCAGCAGCCAAGTAGGAAGCGGGAGGGGTAACAATGAGCAGTTCTTC
CDR3: CASSQVGSGRGNNEQFF

J: TRBJ2-7
D: NA
size: NA
V: TRBV20-1
DNA: TGCAGTGCTAGACCCGACAGGCTCGGCGAGCAGTACTTC
CDR3: CSARPDRLGEQYF

J: TRBJ2-5
D: NA
size: few
V: TRBV20-1
DNA: TGCAGTGCTTTAGAAGAGACCCAGTACTTC
CDR3: CSALEETQYF

J: TRBJ2-7
D: NA
size: NA
V: TRBV20-1
DNA: TGCAGTGCTTTGACTAGTTCGGGTTACGAGCAGTACTTC
CDR3: CSALTSSGYEQYF

J: TRBJ1-1
D: NA
size: few
V: TRBV6-5
DNA: TGTGCCAGCAGTTACGTGGGGCGCGAAACTGAAGCTTTCTTT
CDR3: CASSYVGRETEAFF

J: TRBJ2-3
D: NA
size: once
V: TRBV13
DNA: TGTGCCATCAGCCCCCGGGCCGCGGGGCACACAGATACGCAGTATTTT
CDR3: CAISPRAAGHTDTQYF

J: TRBJ2-1
D: TRBD2
size: few
V: TRBV20-1
DNA: TGCAGTGCTACCCGTCTCACCCGGGACTACTACAATGAGCAGTTCTTC
CDR3: CSATRLTRDYYNEQFF

J: TRBJ2-5
D: NA
size: NA
V: TRBV30
DNA: TGTGCCTGGAAGGATTCGGGAGAGACCCAGTACTTC
CDR3: CAWKDSGETQYF

J: TRBJ1-2
D: NA
size: few
V: TRBV29-1
DNA: TGCAGCGTTGCCCCGGTCCGGGGGCGAGAGAACTATGGCTACACCTTC
CDR3: CSVAPVRGRENYGYTF

J: TRBJ2-2
D: NA
size: NA
V: TRBV7-2
DNA: TGTGCCAGCAGCGAAGCGGTTTACACCGGGGAGCTGTTTTTT
CDR3: CASSEAVYTGELFF

J: TRBJ2-3
D: TRBD2
size: few
V: TRBV7-2
DNA: TGTGCCAGCAGCTTTACCATAGCGGGGCGCACAGATACGCAGTATTTT
CDR3: CASSFTIAGRTDTQYF

J: TRBJ2-7
D: NA
size: NA
V: TRBV11-1
DNA: TGTGCCAGCAGCTTAGTTTCCGATTACGAGCAGTACTTC
CDR3: CASSLVSDYEQYF

J: TRBJ1-1
D: TRBD1
size: NA
V: TRBV12-5
DNA: TGTGCTAGTGGTTCCGACAGGGGCGGCACTGAAGCTTTCTTT
CDR3: CASGSDRGGTEAFF

J: TRBJ1-1
D: NA
size: NA
V: TRBV14
DNA: TGTGCCAGCAGCCAAACCCTTCAGGGAAATCCCTCCACTGAAGCTTTCTTT
CDR3: CASSQTLQGNPSTEAFF

J: TRBJ1-1
D: NA
size: few
V: TRBV25-1
DNA: TGTGCCAGCAGTGAGTTGGGTCTAAGGGGGGTCAGGAACACTGAAGCTTTCTTT
CDR3: CASSELGLRGVRNTEAFF

J: TRBJ2-1
D: NA
size: few
V: TRBV7-9
DNA: TGTGCCAGCAGCTCAGGGACTCCGCGCTCCTACAATGAGCAGTTCTTC
CDR3: CASSSGTPRSYNEQFF

J: TRBJ2-4
D: TRBD2
size: NA
V: TRBV20-1
DNA: TGCAGTGCTAGACAAAGCGGGGATCTAGCCAAAAACATTCAGTACTTC
CDR3: CSARQSGDLAKNIQYF

J: TRBJ2-3
D: TRBD2
size: NA
V: TRBV28
DNA: TGTGCCAGCAGTTTTGGGTTTAGCGGGAGTAGAGATACGCAGTATTTT
CDR3: CASSFGFSGSRDTQYF

J: TRBJ2-1
D: TRBD2
size: NA
V: TRBV6-2/TRBV6-3
DNA: TGTGCCAGCAGTTATCGTCTAGCGGTAGACAATGAGCAGTTCTTC
CDR3: CASSYRLAVDNEQFF

J: TRBJ2-1
D: NA
size: few
V: TRBV9
DNA: TGTGCCAGCAGCGTAGGTCCTATGCTGTACAATGAGCAGTTCTTC
CDR3: CASSVGPMLYNEQFF

J: TRBJ2-5
D: TRBD2
size: NA
V: TRBV7-6
DNA: TGTGCCAGCTCGGGACTATCAATAGAGACCCAGTACTTC
CDR3: CASSGLSIETQYF

J: TRBJ2-7
D: NA
size: NA
V: TRBV20-1
DNA: TGCAGTGCTCCGCATAGCTCCTACGAGCAGTACTTC
CDR3: CSAPHSSYEQYF

J: TRBJ1-5
D: TRBD1
size: few
V: TRBV28
DNA: TGTGCCAGCAGTCCCGGGACAGGGGGCCGACAGCCCCAGCATTTT
CDR3: CASSPGTGGRQPQHF

J: TRBJ2-7
D: TRBD1
size: few
V: TRBV20-1
DNA: TGCAGTGCGATGACAGGGCCCACCTACGAGCAGTACTTC
CDR3: CSAMTGPTYEQYF

J: TRBJ1-5
D: TRBD1
size: NA
V: TRBV12-3/TRBV12-4
DNA: TGTGCCAGCAGTTTAGCGCCCTGGACAGGGGGCTTTATAAGTGATCAGCCCCAGCATTTT
CDR3: CASSLAPWTGGFISDQPQHF

J: TRBJ2-1
D: TRBD2
size: few
V: TRBV4-3
DNA: TGCGCCAGCAGCCAAGGACTAGCGGGATTCTCTGAGCAGTTCTTC
CDR3: CASSQGLAGFSEQFF

J: TRBJ2-7
D: NA
size: few
V: TRBV7-2
DNA: TGTGCCAGCAGCCCTGTACAGGGCTACGAGCAGTACTTC
CDR3: CASSPVQGYEQYF

J: TRBJ1-5
D: NA
size: few
V: TRBV19
DNA: TGTGCCAGTAGTATAATCCCTTCGGGGGGTCAGCCCCAGCATTTT
CDR3: CASSIIPSGGQPQHF

J: TRBJ1-3
D: NA
size: few
V: TRBV6-1
DNA: TGTGCCAGCAGACCCGGGGGGGCTGGAAACACCATATATTTT
CDR3: CASRPGGAGNTIYF

J: TRBJ2-5
D: TRBD1
size: many
V: TRBV27
DNA: TGTGCCAGCAGGCGGACAGGGGAAGAGACCCAGTACTTC
CDR3: CASRRTGEETQYF

J: TRBJ2-1
D: NA
size: few
V: TRBV29-1
DNA: TGCAGCGTTCTGGCCGCCAGGGGAGTAGGTGAGCAGTTCTTC
CDR3: CSVLAARGVGEQFF

J: TRBJ2-1
D: NA
size: few
V: TRBV5-5
DNA: TGTGCCAGCAGCTTGTGGGACAAAAATTACAATGAGCAGTTCTTC
CDR3: CASSLWDKNYNEQFF

J: TRBJ2-1
D: TRBD1
size: many
V: TRBV5-1
DNA: TGCGCCAGCAGCTGGGGACAGGGTATGTATGAGCAGTTCTTC
CDR3: CASSWGQGMYEQFF

J: TRBJ2-3
D: NA
size: many
V: TRBV12-3/TRBV12-4
DNA: TGTGCCAGCAGTTTACGGGGAGCAGATACGCAGTATTTT
CDR3: CASSLRGADTQYF

J: TRBJ2-2
D: TRBD1
size: many
V: TRBV12-3/TRBV12-4
DNA: TGTGCCAGCATTGGGACAGCGAACACCGGGGAGCTGTTTTTT
CDR3: CASIGTANTGELFF

J: TRBJ2-7
D: NA
size: few
V: TRBV7-9
DNA: TGTGCCAGCAACCCCGATAGTGGGGGGCTCTACGAGCAGTACTTC
CDR3: CASNPDSGGLYEQYF

J: TRBJ1-4
D: TRBD1
size: few
V: TRBV28
DNA: TGTGCCAGCAGTTCAGGGACAGGGCTGTCTAATGAAAAACTGTTTTTT
CDR3: CASSSGTGLSNEKLFF

J: TRBJ2-1
D: NA
size: NA
V: TRBV29-1
DNA: TGCAGCGCCCCCGATGGCTACAATGAGCAGTTCTTC
CDR3: CSAPDGYNEQFF

J: TRBJ2-5
D: NA
size: many
V: TRBV4-3
DNA: TGCGCCAGCAGCCAAGATCTCGGGGGCTGGGGCCAAGAGACCCAGTACTTC
CDR3: CASSQDLGGWGQETQYF

J: TRBJ2-1
D: NA
size: many
V: TRBV15
DNA: TGTGCCACCAACTTAGGCGGGGGCTTCGGTGAGCAGTTCTTC
CDR3: CATNLGGGFGEQFF

J: TRBJ2-1
D: NA
size: NA
V: TRBV10-3
DNA: TGTGCCATCAGTGATAGTGTCAGCAATGAGCAGTTCTTC
CDR3: CAISDSVSNEQFF

J: TRBJ1-2
D: TRBD1
size: NA
V: TRBV28
DNA: TGTGCCAGCAGTTTAAGGACAGGGGGTGGCTACACCTTC
CDR3: CASSLRTGGGYTF

J: TRBJ2-7
D: TRBD1
size: few
V: TRBV3-1
DNA: TGTGCCAGCAGCCAAGTGGGACAGATCAGCGACGAGCAGTACTTC
CDR3: CASSQVGQISDEQYF

J: TRBJ2-2
D: TRBD1
size: NA
V: TRBV7-8
DNA: TGTGCCAGCAGCTTAGAAAGGACAGGGGTGGACACCGGGGAGCTGTTTTTT
CDR3: CASSLERTGVDTGELFF

J: TRBJ2-6
D: NA
size: few
V: TRBV6-1
DNA: TGTGCCAGCAGTCTTGACGGTGCTGGGGCCAACGTCCTGACTTTC
CDR3: CASSLDGAGANVLTF

J: TRBJ1-1
D: TRBD1
size: NA
V: TRBV12-3/TRBV12-4
DNA: TGTGCCAGCAGTTTAAGAACAGGGGTCGCGGGGAACACTGAAGCTTTCTTT
CDR3: CASSLRTGVAGNTEAFF

J: TRBJ1-2
D: NA
size: NA
V: TRBV5-1
DNA: TGCGCCAGCAGCTTGCAGGACAATGGCTACACCTTC
CDR3: CASSLQDNGYTF